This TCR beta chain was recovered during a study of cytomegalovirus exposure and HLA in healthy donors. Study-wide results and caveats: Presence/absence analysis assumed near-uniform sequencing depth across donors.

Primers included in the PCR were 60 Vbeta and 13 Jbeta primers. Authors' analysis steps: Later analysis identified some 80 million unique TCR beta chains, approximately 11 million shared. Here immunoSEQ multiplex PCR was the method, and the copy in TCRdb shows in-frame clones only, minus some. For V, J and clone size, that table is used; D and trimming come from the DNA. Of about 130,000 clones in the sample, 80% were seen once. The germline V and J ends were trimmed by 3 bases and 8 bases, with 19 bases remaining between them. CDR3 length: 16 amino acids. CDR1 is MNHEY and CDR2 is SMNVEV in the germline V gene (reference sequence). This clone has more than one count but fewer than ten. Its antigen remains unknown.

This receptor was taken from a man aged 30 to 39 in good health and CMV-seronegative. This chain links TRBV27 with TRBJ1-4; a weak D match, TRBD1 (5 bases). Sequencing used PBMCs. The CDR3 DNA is TGTGCCAGCAGTTTGATTTTTAGGCAGGGTGTAGAAAAACTGTTTTTT. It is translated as CASSLIFRQGVEKLFF. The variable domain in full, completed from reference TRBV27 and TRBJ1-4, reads EAQVTQNPRYLITVTGKKLTVTCSQNMNHEYMSWYRQDPGLGLRQIYYSMNVEVTDKGDVPEGYKVSRKEKRNFPLILESPSPNQTSLYFCASSLIFRQGVEKLFFGSGTQLSVL.